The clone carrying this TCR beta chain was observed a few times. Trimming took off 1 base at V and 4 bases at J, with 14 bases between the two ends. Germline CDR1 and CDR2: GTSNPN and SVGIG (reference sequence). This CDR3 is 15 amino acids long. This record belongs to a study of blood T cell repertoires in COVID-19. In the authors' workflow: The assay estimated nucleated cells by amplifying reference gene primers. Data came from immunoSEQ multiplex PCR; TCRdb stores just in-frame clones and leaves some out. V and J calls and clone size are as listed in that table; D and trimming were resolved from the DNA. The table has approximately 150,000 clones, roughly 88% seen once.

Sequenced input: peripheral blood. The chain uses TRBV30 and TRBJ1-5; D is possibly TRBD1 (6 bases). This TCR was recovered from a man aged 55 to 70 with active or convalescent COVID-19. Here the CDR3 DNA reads TGTGCCTGGAGTGCTTTGGACAGCCTAAATCAGCCCCAGCATTTT. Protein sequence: CAWSALDSLNQPQHF. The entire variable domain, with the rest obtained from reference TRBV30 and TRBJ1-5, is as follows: SQTIHQWPATLVQPVGSPLSLECTVEGTSNPNLYWYRQAAGRGLQLLFYSVGIGQISSEVPQNLSASRPQDRQFILSSKKLLLSDSGFYLCAWSALDSLNQPQHFGDGTRLSIL.